This is a list of T cell receptor beta chains from one sample in a study of shared clonotypes between healthy human individuals. Generated by immunoSEQ multiplex PCR, the TCRdb table keeps only in-frame clones and is missing some. The profile shows roughly 530,000 clones, 90% to 96% of them singletons. The sample taken for sequencing was naive CD4+ T cells sorted from blood. The receptors originated from a woman between 25 and 40 years old in good health. CDR3s include the opening cysteine and the closing phenylalanine or tryptophan. The D gene is left open where the match is weak. Clone sizes are given selectively: once, few, many, or a class where the clone is expanded.

v_gene	abundance	d_gene	j_gene	CDR3aa	CDR3nt
TRBV28	-	-	TRBJ1-3	CASSLRGRISQNTIYF	TGTGCCAGCAGTTTGCGGGGGAGAATATCCCAGAACACCATATATTTT
TRBV4-1	-	TRBD2	TRBJ2-1	CASSQDNLGGRAPNEQFF	TGCGCCAGCAGCCAAGATAACCTAGGAGGGAGGGCCCCCAATGAGCAGTTCTTC
TRBV11-2	-	-	TRBJ2-7	CASSFRRSTYEQYF	TGTGCCAGCAGCTTCAGGAGGTCCACCTACGAGCAGTACTTC
TRBV11-2	-	TRBD1	TRBJ2-1	CASSHRQGRGWFF	TGTGCCAGCAGCCATAGACAGGGGCGGGGTTGGTTCTTC
TRBV19	-	-	TRBJ2-7	CASSPGGGVFYEQYF	TGTGCCAGTAGTCCCGGTGGGGGAGTATTTTACGAGCAGTACTTC
TRBV5-5	-	TRBD1	TRBJ1-5	CASSLAGTGRQPQHF	TGTGCCAGCAGCTTGGCTGGGACAGGTCGTCAGCCCCAGCATTTT
TRBV5-1	-	TRBD1	TRBJ2-7	CASSLALETGEREQYF	TGCGCCAGCAGCTTGGCCTTGGAGACAGGGGAGCGCGAGCAGTACTTC
TRBV7-3	-	-	TRBJ2-5	CASSLNGQGLQETQYF	TGTGCCAGCAGCTTAAACGGGCAGGGTCTTCAAGAGACCCAGTACTTC
TRBV18	once	TRBD2	TRBJ2-1	CASSPGLATNEQFF	TGTGCCAGCTCACCGGGACTAGCAACCAATGAGCAGTTCTTC
TRBV2	once	-	TRBJ1-5	CASSDLRVRDSNQPQHF	TGTGCCAGCAGTGACCTCAGGGTTAGGGATAGCAATCAGCCCCAGCATTTT
TRBV9	-	-	TRBJ1-6	CASSVQADTNSPLHF	TGTGCCAGCAGCGTTCAGGCGGATACGAATTCACCCCTCCACTTT
TRBV30	-	-	TRBJ2-1	CAWSVSDRALYNEQFF	TGTGCCTGGAGTGTGTCGGACCGGGCCCTCTACAATGAGCAGTTCTTC
TRBV5-1	-	TRBD1	TRBJ1-1	CASSSGQGTEAFF	TGCGCCAGCAGCAGTGGACAGGGCACTGAAGCTTTCTTT
TRBV18	-	-	TRBJ2-4	CASSLPGGDIQYF	TGTGCCAGCTCACTCCCAGGGGGGGACATTCAGTACTTC
TRBV5-6	-	-	TRBJ2-7	CASSFPRRVPDEQYF	TGTGCCAGCAGCTTTCCGAGGAGGGTACCTGACGAGCAGTACTTC
TRBV6-1	-	TRBD1	TRBJ1-1	CASSGQGLGAFF	TGTGCCAGCAGTGGACAGGGTTTGGGAGCTTTCTTT
TRBV27	-	TRBD2	TRBJ2-3	CASSLLAGEYSDTQYF	TGTGCCAGCAGCTTACTAGCGGGAGAGTACTCAGATACGCAGTATTTT
TRBV28	-	-	TRBJ2-4	CASSLISKNIQYF	TGTGCCAGCAGTTTAATCAGCAAAAACATTCAGTACTTC
TRBV2	-	-	TRBJ2-5	CASSEAEGETQYF	TGTGCCAGCAGTGAAGCGGAGGGGGAGACCCAGTACTTC
TRBV6-6	-	-	TRBJ2-3	CASGTDTQYF	TGTGCTAGCGGCACAGATACGCAGTATTTT
TRBV15	-	-	TRBJ1-4	CATSRDVLGSSDEKLFF	TGTGCCACCAGCAGAGATGTATTAGGTAGTTCTGATGAAAAACTGTTTTTT
TRBV28	-	TRBD1	TRBJ2-7	CASSFYGTGGIEQYF	TGTGCCAGCAGTTTTTACGGGACAGGGGGTATTGAGCAGTACTTC
TRBV19	-	-	TRBJ2-7	CASSISSLDSYEQYF	TGTGCCAGTAGTATATCCTCCTTGGACTCCTACGAGCAGTACTTC
TRBV18	-	TRBD1	TRBJ2-7	CASSPGTALSYEQYF	TGTGCCAGCTCACCGGGGACAGCATTATCCTACGAGCAGTACTTC
TRBV6-1	-	-	TRBJ2-7	CASTQGVYEQYF	TGTGCCAGCACGCAGGGAGTCTACGAGCAGTACTTC
TRBV11-2	-	-	TRBJ1-1	CASSLRRVNTEAFF	TGTGCCAGCAGCCTGAGACGGGTGAACACTGAAGCTTTCTTT
TRBV28	-	TRBD2	TRBJ2-1	CASSLAGGDNNEQFF	TGTGCCAGCAGTCTAGCGGGAGGGGATAACAATGAGCAGTTCTTC
TRBV10-1	once	TRBD1	TRBJ1-4	CASIPGTVREKLFF	TGCGCCAGCATCCCCGGGACAGTACGGGAAAAACTGTTTTTT
TRBV11-2	-	-	TRBJ2-7	CASSPTRGGLAAAYEQYF	TGTGCCAGCAGCCCTACGAGAGGGGGGCTAGCGGCCGCCTACGAGCAGTACTTC
TRBV5-1	-	TRBD1	TRBJ1-3	CASSRETGVNTIYF	TGCGCCAGCAGCAGGGAGACAGGGGTAAACACCATATATTTT
TRBV2	-	TRBD2	TRBJ2-7	CASSSSGRALYEQYF	TGTGCCAGCAGTTCCAGCGGGAGGGCCCTCTACGAGCAGTACTTC
TRBV28	-	TRBD1	TRBJ2-7	CANLRDRLSSYEQYF	TGTGCCAACCTCCGGGACAGACTTAGCTCCTACGAGCAGTACTTC
TRBV28	-	TRBD2	TRBJ2-1	CASSSWTSGSDEQFF	TGTGCCAGCAGTTCATGGACTAGCGGGAGCGATGAGCAGTTCTTC